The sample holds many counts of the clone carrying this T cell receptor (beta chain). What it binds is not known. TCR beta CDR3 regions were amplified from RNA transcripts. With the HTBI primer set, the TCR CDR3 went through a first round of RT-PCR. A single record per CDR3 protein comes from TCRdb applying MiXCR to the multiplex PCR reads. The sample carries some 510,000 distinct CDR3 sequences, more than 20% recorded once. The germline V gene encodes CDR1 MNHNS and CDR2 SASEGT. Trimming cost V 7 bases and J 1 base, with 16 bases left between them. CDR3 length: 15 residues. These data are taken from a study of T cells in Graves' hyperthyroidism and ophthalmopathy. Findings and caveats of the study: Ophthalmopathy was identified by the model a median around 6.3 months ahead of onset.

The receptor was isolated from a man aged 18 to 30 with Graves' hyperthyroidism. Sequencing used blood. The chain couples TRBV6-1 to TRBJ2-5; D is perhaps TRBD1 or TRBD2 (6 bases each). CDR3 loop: CASTSGGGTQETQYF. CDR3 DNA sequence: TGTGCCAGCACATCTGGAGGGGGGACCCAAGAGACCCAGTACTTC.